This TCR beta chain appears in the sequencing data of a study of blood T cell repertoires in COVID-19. Study details: COVID-19 samples from acute and convalescent phases originated in the United States, Italy and Spain. Nucleic acid was either cDNA or gDNA, and it came from T cells, B-cell-depleted T cells, or PBMCs.

Trimming at V came to 5 bases and at J to 8 bases, leaving 8 bases not matched to a gene. Germline V gene lookup returns CDR1 SGHAT and CDR2 FQNNGV. The CDR3 is 14 residues long. Per the study methods: Nucleated cell number was recorded as an estimate derived from reference gene primer amplification. Data came from immunoSEQ multiplex PCR; TCRdb stores just in-frame clones and leaves some out. V, J and clone size are those of that table, while D and trimming were read from the DNA. The data contain roughly 250,000 clones, approximately 90% of them singletons. The J gene is TRBJ1-2, the V gene TRBV11-2, with 10 bases that match TRBD1. The sample comprised PBMCs or T cells enriched from blood (not recorded which). The sequence was collected from a woman in her twenties or thirties with acute COVID-19. CDR3 sequence reads: CASSVDRGVAGYTF. The CDR3 coding sequence is TGTGCCAGCAGCGTGGACAGGGGGGTGGCCGGCTACACCTTC.